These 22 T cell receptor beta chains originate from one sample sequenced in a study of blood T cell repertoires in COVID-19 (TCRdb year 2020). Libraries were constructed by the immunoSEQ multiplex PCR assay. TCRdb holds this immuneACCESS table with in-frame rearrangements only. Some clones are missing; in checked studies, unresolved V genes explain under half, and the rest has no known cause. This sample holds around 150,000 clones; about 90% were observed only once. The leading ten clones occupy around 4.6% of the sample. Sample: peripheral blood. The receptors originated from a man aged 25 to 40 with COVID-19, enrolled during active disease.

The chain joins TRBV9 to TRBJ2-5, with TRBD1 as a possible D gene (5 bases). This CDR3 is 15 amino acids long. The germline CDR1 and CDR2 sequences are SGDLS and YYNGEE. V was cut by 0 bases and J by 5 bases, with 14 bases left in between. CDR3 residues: CASSVAERGYETQYF. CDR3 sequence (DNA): TGTGCCAGCAGCGTAGCCGAAAGGGGTTACGAGACCCAGTACTTC.

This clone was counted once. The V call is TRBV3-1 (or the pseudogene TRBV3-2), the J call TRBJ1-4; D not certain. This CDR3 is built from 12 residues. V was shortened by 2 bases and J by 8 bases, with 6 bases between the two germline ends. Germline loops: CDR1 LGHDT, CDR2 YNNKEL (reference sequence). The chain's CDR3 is CASSQRGEKLFF. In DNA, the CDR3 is TGTGCCAGCAGCCAAAGAGGCGAAAAACTGTTTTTT.

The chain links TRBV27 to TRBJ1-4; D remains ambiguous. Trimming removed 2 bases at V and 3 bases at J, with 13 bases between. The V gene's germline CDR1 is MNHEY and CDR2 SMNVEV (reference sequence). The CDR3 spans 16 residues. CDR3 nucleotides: TGTGCCAGCAGTTTAATTCGGGGTTTAGCTAATGAAAAACTGTTTTTT. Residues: CASSLIRGLANEKLFF.

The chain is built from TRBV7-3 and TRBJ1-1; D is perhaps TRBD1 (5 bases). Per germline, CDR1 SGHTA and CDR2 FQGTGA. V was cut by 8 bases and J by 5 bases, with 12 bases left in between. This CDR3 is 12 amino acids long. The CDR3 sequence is CASSGRGTEAFF. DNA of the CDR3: TGTGCCAGCTCCGGGCGGGGGACTGAAGCTTTCTTT.

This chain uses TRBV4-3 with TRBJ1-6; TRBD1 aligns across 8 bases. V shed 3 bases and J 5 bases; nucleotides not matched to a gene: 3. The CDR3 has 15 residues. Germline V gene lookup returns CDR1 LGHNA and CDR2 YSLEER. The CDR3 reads CASSQRGQDNSPLHF. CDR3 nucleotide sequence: TGCGCCAGCAGCCAGAGGGGACAGGATAATTCACCCCTCCACTTT.

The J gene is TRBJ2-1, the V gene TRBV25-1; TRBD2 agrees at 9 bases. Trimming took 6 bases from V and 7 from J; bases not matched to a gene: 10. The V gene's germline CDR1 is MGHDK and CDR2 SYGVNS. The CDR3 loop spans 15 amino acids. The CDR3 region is CASSKTGGRGNEQFF. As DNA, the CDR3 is TGTGCCAGCAGCAAAACGGGCGGGAGGGGGAATGAGCAGTTCTTC.

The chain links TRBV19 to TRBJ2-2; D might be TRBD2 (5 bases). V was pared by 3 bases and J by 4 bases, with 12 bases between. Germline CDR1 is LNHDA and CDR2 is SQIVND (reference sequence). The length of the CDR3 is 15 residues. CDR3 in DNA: TGTGCCAGTAGTATGGGAAGGAGGTCCACCGGGGAGCTGTTTTTT. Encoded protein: CASSMGRRSTGELFF. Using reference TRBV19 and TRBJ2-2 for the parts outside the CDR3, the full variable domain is DGGITQSPKYLFRKEGQNVTLSCEQNLNHDAMYWYRQDPGQGLRLIYYSQIVNDFQKGDIAEGYSVSREKKESFPLTVTSAQKNPTAFYLCASSMGRRSTGELFFGEGSRLTVL.

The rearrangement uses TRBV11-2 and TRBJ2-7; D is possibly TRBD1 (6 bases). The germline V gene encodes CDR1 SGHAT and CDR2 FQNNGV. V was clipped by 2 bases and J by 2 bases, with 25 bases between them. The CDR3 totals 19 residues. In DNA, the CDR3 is TGTGCCAGCAGCTTATGTGAGCCGGAACCCGGACAGAACCCCTACGAGCAGTACTTC. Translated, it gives CASSLCEPEPGQNPYEQYF.

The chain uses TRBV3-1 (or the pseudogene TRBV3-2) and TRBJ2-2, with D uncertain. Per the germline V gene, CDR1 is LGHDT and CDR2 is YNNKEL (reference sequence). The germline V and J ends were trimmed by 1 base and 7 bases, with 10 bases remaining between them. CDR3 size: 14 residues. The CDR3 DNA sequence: TGTGCCAGCAGCCAAGGAGGAGCTGACGGGGAGCTGTTTTTT. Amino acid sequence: CASSQGGADGELFF.

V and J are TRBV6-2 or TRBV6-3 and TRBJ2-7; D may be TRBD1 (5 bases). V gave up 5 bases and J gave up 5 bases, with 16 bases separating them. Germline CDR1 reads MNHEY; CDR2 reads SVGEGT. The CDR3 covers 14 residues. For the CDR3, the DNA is TGTGCCAGCAGTCTATATACAGGATCTAACGAGCAGTACTTC. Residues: CASSLYTGSNEQYF.

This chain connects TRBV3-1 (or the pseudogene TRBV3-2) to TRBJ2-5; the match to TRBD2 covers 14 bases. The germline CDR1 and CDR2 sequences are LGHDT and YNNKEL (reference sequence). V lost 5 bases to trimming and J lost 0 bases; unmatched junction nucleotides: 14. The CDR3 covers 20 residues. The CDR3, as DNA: TGTGCCAGCAGCTCCGCCCGACTAGCGGGGGGGCCCCGGTACCAAGAGACCCAGTACTTC. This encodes CASSSARLAGGPRYQETQYF.

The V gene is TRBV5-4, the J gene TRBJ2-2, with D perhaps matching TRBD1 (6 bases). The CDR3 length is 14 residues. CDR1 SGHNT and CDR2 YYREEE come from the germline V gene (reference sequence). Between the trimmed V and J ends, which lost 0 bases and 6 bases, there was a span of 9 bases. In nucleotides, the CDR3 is TGTGCCAGCAGCTTGGATAACAGGGCCGGGGAGCTGTTTTTT. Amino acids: CASSLDNRAGELFF.

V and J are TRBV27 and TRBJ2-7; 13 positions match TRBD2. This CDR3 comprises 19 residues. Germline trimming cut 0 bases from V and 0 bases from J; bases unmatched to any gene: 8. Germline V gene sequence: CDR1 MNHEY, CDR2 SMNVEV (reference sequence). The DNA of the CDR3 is TGTGCCAGCAGTTTATCCCGGGAGAGGACTAGCGGGAGCTCCTACGAGCAGTACTTC. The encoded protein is CASSLSRERTSGSSYEQYF.

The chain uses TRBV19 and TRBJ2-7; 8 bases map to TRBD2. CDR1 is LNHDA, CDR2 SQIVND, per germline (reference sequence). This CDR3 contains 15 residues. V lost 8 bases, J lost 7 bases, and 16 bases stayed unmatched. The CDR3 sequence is CASRPGTRGGGEQYF. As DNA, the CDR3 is TGTGCCAGTCGCCCCGGGACTAGAGGTGGGGGAGAGCAGTACTTC.

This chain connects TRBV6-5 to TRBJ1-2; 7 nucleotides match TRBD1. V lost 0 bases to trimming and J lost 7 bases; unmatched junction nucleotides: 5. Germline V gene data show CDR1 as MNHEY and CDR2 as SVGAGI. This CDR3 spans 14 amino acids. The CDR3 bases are TGTGCCAGCAGTTACTCGAACAGGGGCGGTGGCTACACCTTC. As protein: CASSYSNRGGGYTF.

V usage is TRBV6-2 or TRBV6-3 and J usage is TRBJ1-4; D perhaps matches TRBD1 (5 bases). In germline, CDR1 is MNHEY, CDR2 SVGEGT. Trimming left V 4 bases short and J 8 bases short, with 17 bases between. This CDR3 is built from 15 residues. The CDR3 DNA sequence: TGTGCCAGCAGTTCCCCGTCCCAGGGTAGGGAAAAACTGTTTTTT. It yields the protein CASSSPSQGREKLFF.

CDR3: CASSVATGQGANTGELFF. Here the CDR3 DNA reads TGTGCCAGCAGCGTAGCTACCGGACAGGGGGCGAACACCGGGGAGCTGTTTTTT. The genes are TRBV9 and TRBJ2-2; TRBD1 agrees at 10 bases. CDR1 and CDR2 (germline): SGDLS, YYNGEE. Trimming cost V 0 bases and J 0 bases; bases outside gene matches: 5. The CDR3 is 18 residues long.

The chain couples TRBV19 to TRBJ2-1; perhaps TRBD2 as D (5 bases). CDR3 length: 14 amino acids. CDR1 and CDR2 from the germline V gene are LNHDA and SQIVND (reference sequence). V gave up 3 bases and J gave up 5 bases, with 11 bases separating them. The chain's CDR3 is CASSMVYGNNEQFF. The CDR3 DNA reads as TGTGCCAGTAGTATGGTGTACGGGAACAATGAGCAGTTCTTC.

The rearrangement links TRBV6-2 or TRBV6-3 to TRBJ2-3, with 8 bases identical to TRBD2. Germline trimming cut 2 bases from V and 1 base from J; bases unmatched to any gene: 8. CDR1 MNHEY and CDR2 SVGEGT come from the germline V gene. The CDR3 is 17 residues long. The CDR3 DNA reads TGTGCCAGCAGTTACCGTACTAGCGGAGCGCGCACAGATACGCAGTATTTT. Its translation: CASSYRTSGARTDTQYF.

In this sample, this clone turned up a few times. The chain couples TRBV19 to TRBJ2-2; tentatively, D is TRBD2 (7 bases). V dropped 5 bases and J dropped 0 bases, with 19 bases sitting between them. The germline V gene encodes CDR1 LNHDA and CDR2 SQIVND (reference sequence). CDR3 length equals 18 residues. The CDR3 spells CASSPLGAGDPNTGELFF. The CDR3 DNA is TGTGCCAGTAGTCCGCTGGGGGCGGGAGACCCGAACACCGGGGAGCTGTTTTTT.

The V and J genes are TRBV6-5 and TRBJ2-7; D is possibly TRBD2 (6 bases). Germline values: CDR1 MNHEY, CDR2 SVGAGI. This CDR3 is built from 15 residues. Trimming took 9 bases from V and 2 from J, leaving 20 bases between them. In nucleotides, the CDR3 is TGTGCCAGTTCCTTAGCAGGGAGGAGGACCTACGAGCAGTACTTC. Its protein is CASSLAGRRTYEQYF.

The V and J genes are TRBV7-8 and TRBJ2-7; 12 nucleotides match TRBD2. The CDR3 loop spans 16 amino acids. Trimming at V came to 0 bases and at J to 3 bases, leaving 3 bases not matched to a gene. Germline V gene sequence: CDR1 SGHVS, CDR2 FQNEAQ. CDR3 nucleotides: TGTGCCAGCAGCTTAGCAAGACTAGCGGGGGTCTACGAGCAGTACTTC. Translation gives CASSLARLAGVYEQYF.